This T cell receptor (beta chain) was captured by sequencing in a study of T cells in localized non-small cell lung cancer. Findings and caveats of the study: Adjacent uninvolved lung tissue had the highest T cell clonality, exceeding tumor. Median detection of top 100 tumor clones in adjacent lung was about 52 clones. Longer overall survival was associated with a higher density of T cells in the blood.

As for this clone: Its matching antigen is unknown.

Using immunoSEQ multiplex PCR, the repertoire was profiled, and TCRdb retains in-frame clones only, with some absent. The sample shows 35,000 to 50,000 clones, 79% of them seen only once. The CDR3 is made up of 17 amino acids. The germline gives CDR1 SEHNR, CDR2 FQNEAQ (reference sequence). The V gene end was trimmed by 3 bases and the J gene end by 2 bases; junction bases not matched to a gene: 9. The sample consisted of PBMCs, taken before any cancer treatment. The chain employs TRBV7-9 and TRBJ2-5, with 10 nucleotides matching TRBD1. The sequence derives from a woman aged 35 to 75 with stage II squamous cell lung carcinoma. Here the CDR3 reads CASSFPDGTGEQETQYF. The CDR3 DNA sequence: TGTGCCAGCAGCTTTCCCGACGGGACAGGGGAACAAGAGACCCAGTACTTC.